This entry lists 2 T cell receptor beta chains sequenced from one sample in a study of T-cell memory formation after mild COVID-19. One entry per CDR3 protein results from TCRdb running MiXCR on the 5' RACE reads. The sample contains around 390,000 distinct CDR3 sequences, 15% to 20% of which appear only once. Input material: PBMCs or a T cell subset sorted from them (not recorded which). The receptor set was obtained from a man aged 18 to 29 who had mild COVID-19 (a few samples of this study predate the infection). Cell type and time point are not known.

V usage is TRBV7-9 and J usage is TRBJ2-5; possibly TRBD1 for D (6 bases). V dropped 0 bases and J dropped 5 bases, with 16 bases sitting between them. CDR3 length: 16 amino acids. The germline V gene has CDR1 SEHNR and CDR2 FQNEAQ (reference sequence). CDR3 region: CASSLAAIRTAETQYF. The CDR3 nucleotides are TGTGCCAGCAGCTTAGCGGCGATAAGGACAGCCGAGACCCAGTACTTC.

The chain uses TRBV7-9 and TRBJ1-4; no clear D gene. Trimming stripped 5 bases from V and 8 bases from J, with 12 bases between. The CDR3 has 13 residues. Per germline, CDR1 SEHNR and CDR2 FQNEAQ (reference sequence). In nucleotides, the CDR3 is TGTGCCAGCAGCCCGCCCATCCCAGAAAAACTGTTTTTT. Translated: CASSPPIPEKLFF.